Below are 29 T cell receptor beta chains sequenced from a single sample in a study of early T cells in non-severe SARS-CoV-2 infection. One entry per CDR3 protein, called by TCRdb with MiXCR from the 5' RACE reads. The table includes approximately 50,000 distinct CDR3 sequences, about a tenth detected once. The material sequenced was whole blood. The origin of the receptors is an adult who was a healthcare worker with PCR-confirmed SARS-CoV-2 infection or an uninfected control (not recorded which).

This clonotype was recorded many times. The genes are TRBV21-1 and TRBJ1-1. TRBV21-1 has pseudogene status. There are 13 residues in the CDR3. CDR3 coding DNA: TGTGCTCTAAGTCCCGGGGGGGACACTGAAGCTTTCTTT. Translated, it gives CALSPGGDTEAFF.

This clonotype has only a few counts. V and J are TRBV10-2 and TRBJ1-1; D may be TRBD1 (5 bases). V shed 2 bases and J shed 5 bases, with 12 bases lying between them. Germline V gives CDR1 WSHSY, CDR2 SAAADI. The CDR3 length is 14 residues. This CDR3 reads CASSEQGLGTEAFF. DNA for the CDR3: TGCGCCAGCAGTGAGCAGGGCTTGGGGACTGAAGCTTTCTTT.

This clonotype came up many times. The chain couples TRBV29-1 to TRBJ2-7; either TRBD1 or TRBD2 may fit D (5 bases each). Germline loops: CDR1 SQVTM, CDR2 ANQGSEA. This CDR3 has 14 residues. The V end was cut by 5 bases, the J end by 3 bases, with 17 bases between. CDR3 bases: TGCAGCGTTCTCGGGACCGGAGAAAACTACGAGCAGTACTTC. The encoded protein is CSVLGTGENYEQYF.

This clonotype was found many times. The rearrangement uses TRBV7-2 and TRBJ2-7; TRBD2 matches 7 bases. CDR1 is SGHTA, CDR2 FQGNSA, per germline. The ends lost 2 bases at V and 0 bases at J; junction bases unmatched: 7. The CDR3 spans 16 residues. CDR3 nucleotide sequence: TGTGCCAGCAGCTTAATAGCGGGCTCTAGCTCCTACGAGCAGTACTTC. Translating gives CASSLIAGSSSYEQYF.

The genes are TRBV7-9 and TRBJ2-2; 9 nucleotides line up with TRBD1. From germline, CDR1 is SEHNR and CDR2 FQNEAQ (reference sequence). After removal of 5 bases from V and 4 bases from J, the junction contained 5 bases not matched to a gene. The CDR3 totals 15 residues. Here the CDR3 reads CASSTGTGFTGELFF. The CDR3 DNA sequence: TGTGCCAGCAGCACCGGGACAGGGTTCACCGGGGAGCTGTTTTTT.

The chain recombines TRBV3-1 with TRBJ1-1, with TRBD1 as a possible D gene (5 bases). The CDR3 is made up of 14 amino acids. In germline, CDR1 is LGHDT, CDR2 YNNKEL (reference sequence). Trimming pared 5 bases from V and 3 bases from J, leaving 13 bases between. The CDR3 is CASSTRSRDTEAFF. The CDR3 region has the DNA TGTGCCAGCAGCACGAGGTCCAGGGACACTGAAGCTTTCTTT.

This clonotype was detected ten times or more. In nucleotides, the CDR3 is TGTGCCAGCAGCGTAAGCCCCATGAGCGGTCAAGAGACCCAGTACTTC. As protein: CASSVSPMSGQETQYF. The chain combines TRBV9 with TRBJ2-5; D is possibly TRBD2 (5 bases). From germline, CDR1 is SGDLS and CDR2 YYNGEE. The V end was cut by 1 base, the J end by 2 bases, with 15 bases between. The CDR3 runs to 16 residues.

This chain connects TRBV29-1 to TRBJ2-3; D might be TRBD2 (6 bases). The CDR3 is made up of 12 amino acids. CDR1 is SQVTM, CDR2 ANQGSEA, per germline. Trimming cost V 7 bases and J 1 base, with 9 bases left between them. The CDR3 loop reads CSGVAGTDTQYF. For the CDR3, the DNA is TGCAGCGGTGTAGCGGGCACAGATACGCAGTATTTT.

This clonotype was seen many times. The chain is built from TRBV5-1 and TRBJ2-3, with 9 positions matching TRBD1. Looked up from germline, CDR1 is SGHRS and CDR2 is YFSETQ. Trimming at V came to 4 bases and at J to 3 bases, leaving 6 bases not matched to a gene. The CDR3 runs 15 residues. As DNA, the CDR3 is TGCGCCAGCAGCGCCACAGGGGGCGAAACAGATACGCAGTATTTT. Its translation is CASSATGGETDTQYF.

The chain couples TRBV5-6 to TRBJ1-2; tentatively, D is TRBD1 (5 bases). Germline V gene sequence: CDR1 SGHDT, CDR2 YYEEEE. This CDR3 is 13 amino acids long. The germline V and J ends were trimmed by 2 bases and 4 bases, with 9 bases remaining between them. The CDR3 reads CASSLKQVYGYTF. The CDR3 nucleotides are TGTGCCAGCAGCTTAAAACAGGTCTATGGCTACACCTTC.

The V gene is TRBV7-2, the J gene TRBJ1-1; D is undetermined. This CDR3 spans 15 amino acids. V was shortened by 3 bases and J by 1 base, with 12 bases between the two germline ends. Germline V gene lookup returns CDR1 SGHTA and CDR2 FQGNSA. This CDR3 reads CASSLSISTNTEAFF. The CDR3 region has the DNA TGTGCCAGCAGCTTGTCGATTAGTACGAACACTGAAGCTTTCTTT. The whole variable domain, remainder taken from reference TRBV7-2 and TRBJ1-1, is GAGVSQSPSNKVTEKGKDVELRCDPISGHTALYWYRQSLGQGLEFLIYFQGNSAPDKSGLPSDRFSAERTGGSVSTLTIQRTQQEDSAVYLCASSLSISTNTEAFFGQGTRLTVV.

In its sample, this clonotype was seen many times. The chain carries TRBV28 and TRBJ2-1; 8 bases are a match to TRBD2. Trimming at V came to 4 bases and at J to 5 bases, leaving 7 bases not matched to a gene. CDR1 and CDR2 (germline): MDHEN, SYDVKM. This CDR3 region has 15 residues. DNA for the CDR3: TGTGCCAGCAGTTCATCCGGGACTAGGGACAATGAGCAGTTCTTC. It translates to CASSSSGTRDNEQFF.

This clonotype was seen at least ten times. The genes are TRBV29-1 and TRBJ2-7, with 8 nucleotides matching TRBD2. CDR3 length: 15 residues. Germline CDR1 SQVTM, CDR2 ANQGSEA. J was trimmed by 3 bases and V by 6 bases; bases with no gene match: 13. CDR3 residues: CSVGIAIAGLYEQYF. The CDR3 bases are TGCAGCGTCGGAATCGCGATAGCGGGACTCTACGAGCAGTACTTC.

This clonotype was observed many times. The gene calls are TRBV28 and TRBJ1-6, with D perhaps matching TRBD1 (6 bases). The V end lost 3 bases, the J end lost 7 bases, and 19 bases lay between the germline ends. Looked up from germline, CDR1 is MDHEN and CDR2 is SYDVKM. The CDR3 spans 17 residues. The CDR3 coding sequence is TGTGCCAGCAGTTTCAGCGCCGGGACAAAGGGGAATTCACCCCTCCACTTT. Encoded protein: CASSFSAGTKGNSPLHF.

At least ten counts were recorded for this clonotype. This chain connects TRBV5-4 to TRBJ2-1; 10 positions match TRBD2. Germline trimming cut 5 bases from V and 7 bases from J; bases unmatched to any gene: 9. CDR1 SGHNT and CDR2 YYREEE come from the germline V gene (reference sequence). The CDR3 is made up of 15 amino acids. In DNA, the CDR3 is TGTGCCAGCAGTCCGGGACTAGCGAGGGAGAATGAGCAGTTCTTC. The encoded protein is CASSPGLARENEQFF.

This clonotype was recorded a few times. V usage is TRBV6-6 and J usage is TRBJ2-3; tentative D call: TRBD1 (5 bases). V lost 5 bases and J lost 1, with 13 bases in between. This CDR3 has 15 residues. CDR1 is MNHNY, CDR2 SVGAGI, per germline (reference sequence). The CDR3 region is CASSGASIGTDTQYF. The CDR3 nucleotides read TGTGCCAGCAGTGGGGCTTCCATAGGCACAGATACGCAGTATTTT.

This clonotype showed up many times. The rearrangement links TRBV19 to TRBJ2-1, with 9 bases lining up with TRBD2. CDR1 and CDR2 from the germline V gene are LNHDA and SQIVND (reference sequence). The CDR3 contains 14 residues. V dropped 5 bases and J dropped 8; count of bases not matched to a gene: 7. The CDR3 region is CASSPREGIDEQFF. Written as DNA, the CDR3 is TGTGCCAGTAGTCCGCGGGAGGGCATCGATGAGCAGTTCTTC.

This clonotype was observed at least ten times. This rearrangement joins TRBV5-1 to TRBJ2-7; unclear D gene. Looked up from germline, CDR1 is SGHRS and CDR2 is YFSETQ. This CDR3 contains 14 residues. Trimming took 0 bases from V and 2 from J, leaving 9 bases between them. Here the CDR3 reads CASSLGRLPYEQYF. CDR3 sequence (DNA): TGCGCCAGCAGCTTGGGAAGGTTACCCTACGAGCAGTACTTC.

This clonotype showed up many times. This sequence joins TRBV6-5 and TRBJ2-5, with D perhaps matching TRBD2 (6 bases). The CDR3 runs to 14 residues. CDR1 and CDR2 (germline): MNHEY, SVGAGI. V lost 4 bases and J 3 bases, leaving 12 bases between the germline ends. CDR3 DNA sequence: TGTGCCAGCAGTTCCCACAGGAGGGAAGAGACCCAGTACTTC. Protein sequence: CASSSHRREETQYF.

This clonotype was seen many times. The chain carries TRBV27 and TRBJ1-5, with a tentative D call TRBD1 (5 bases). The germline CDR1 and CDR2 sequences are MNHEY and SMNVEV (reference sequence). Trimming pared 5 bases from V and 2 bases from J, leaving 13 bases between. This CDR3 region has 15 residues. The DNA of the CDR3 is TGTGCCAGCAGTCCCGAGGGGATAGGCAATCAGCCCCAGCATTTT. It translates to CASSPEGIGNQPQHF.

CDR3 in DNA: TGCAGTGCTAAATCTCGGGGGGCCAGCGCAGATACGCAGTATTTT. Its translation: CSAKSRGASADTQYF. The rearrangement links TRBV20-1 to TRBJ2-3, with D perhaps matching TRBD2 (7 bases). V was trimmed by 4 bases and J by 4 bases, leaving 18 bases between them. The length of the CDR3 is 15 residues. Germline V gene lookup returns CDR1 DFQATT and CDR2 SNEGSKA (reference sequence).

This clonotype was counted at least ten times. The CDR3 spells CASSLRSSAYNEQFF. CDR3 in DNA: TGTGCCAGCAGTTTAAGGTCTAGCGCGTACAATGAGCAGTTCTTC. This chain joins TRBV27 and TRBJ2-1; the D gene is possibly TRBD2 (6 bases). Germline values: CDR1 MNHEY, CDR2 SMNVEV (reference sequence). The V gene lost 2 bases and the J gene lost 4 bases, with 12 bases spanning the gap. This CDR3 has 15 amino acids.

This clonotype was observed a handful of times. The V call is TRBV29-1, the J call TRBJ2-2; D perhaps matches TRBD1 (6 bases). The ends were cut back, 7 bases at V and 7 bases at J, with 10 bases in the middle. The CDR3 covers 11 residues. In germline, CDR1 is SQVTM, CDR2 ANQGSEA. Here the CDR3 reads CSGGGHGELFF. For the CDR3, the DNA is TGCAGCGGAGGGGGTCACGGGGAGCTGTTTTTT.

Only a few counts were recorded for this clonotype. The rearrangement uses TRBV10-2 and TRBJ2-1; 10 nucleotides match TRBD2. The CDR3 totals 19 residues. Unmatched junction bases numbered 16, after V lost 4 bases and J lost 4 bases. Germline assignment: CDR1 WSHSY and CDR2 SAAADI. CDR3 bases: TGCGCCAGCAGTGGTTCTAGCGGGAGATTACCTTTGGGTTACAATGAGCAGTTCTTC. It is translated as CASSGSSGRLPLGYNEQFF.

The V call is TRBV9, the J call TRBJ2-5; D is undetermined. CDR3 size: 15 residues. Germline V CDR1 and CDR2: SGDLS, YYNGEE. Trimming left V 0 bases short and J 2 bases short, with 11 bases between. CDR3 bases: TGTGCCAGCAGCGTAGGCCCGGCCCCTCAAGAGACCCAGTACTTC. This encodes CASSVGPAPQETQYF.

This clonotype was recorded a few times. The chain employs TRBV12-3 or TRBV12-4 and TRBJ2-1; D is uncertain. Trimming took 8 bases from V and 8 from J, leaving 10 bases between them. This CDR3 is built from 11 residues. CDR3 DNA sequence: TGTGCCAGCCAGAGAGGCTATGAGCAGTTCTTC. It specifies CASQRGYEQFF.

This clonotype was counted between two and nine times. The rearrangement uses TRBV4-3 and TRBJ1-1, with D unresolved. V was pared by 1 base and J by 1 base, with 7 bases between. This CDR3 has 14 amino acids. Germline-derived CDR1 and CDR2 are LGHNA and YSLEER. This CDR3 is CASSQVLGNTEAFF. The CDR3 coding sequence is TGCGCCAGCAGCCAAGTTCTAGGGAACACTGAAGCTTTCTTT.

The rearrangement links TRBV7-9 to TRBJ2-1, with TRBD2 matching 8 bases. V lost 4 bases, J lost 9 bases, and 17 bases stayed unmatched. The CDR3 sequence is 17 residues long. Germline CDR1 is SEHNR and CDR2 is FQNEAQ (reference sequence). The CDR3 reads CASSSKPGTREVVEQFF. The DNA for the CDR3 is TGTGCCAGCAGCTCCAAGCCCGGGACTAGGGAGGTGGTTGAGCAGTTCTTC.

This clonotype was detected only a few times. J is TRBJ1-3 and V is TRBV18; D is undetermined. CDR3 length: 17 amino acids. Trimming took 2 bases from V and 1 from J, leaving 15 bases between them. Germline V gives CDR1 KGHSH, CDR2 LQKENI. The CDR3 nucleotides are TGTGCCAGCTCACCAGGATCAGAAAGGGTGTCTGGAAACACCATATATTTT. It specifies CASSPGSERVSGNTIYF.